This TCR beta chain was obtained from a study of T cell changes during pregnancy in multiple sclerosis. Germline V lookup: CDR1 MNHEY, CDR2 SVGAGI. This CDR3 has 14 amino acids. The V and J ends lost 2 bases and 0 bases respectively, with 8 bases between them. Clones were read by immunoSEQ multiplex PCR, and TCRdb kept only the in-frame ones, dropping some. This repertoire shows tens of thousands of clones, around 93% found once; its top ten account for under 2%. The chain carries TRBV6-5 and TRBJ2-7; D call uncertain. This clonotype was obtained from a female donor with multiple sclerosis, enrolled in a pregnancy study. Sequencing was performed on peripheral blood, taken after pregnancy. The CDR3 reads CASSYLTSSYEQYF. The CDR3 DNA is TGTGCCAGCAGTTACCTGACATCCTCCTACGAGCAGTACTTC.